The 30 T cell receptor beta chains listed next were all sequenced from one sample in a study of T cells in Graves' hyperthyroidism and ophthalmopathy. TCR beta CDR3 region amplification was performed from RNA transcripts. First-round RT-PCR of the TCR CDR3 relied on the HTBI primer set. TCRdb processed the multiplex PCR reads anew with MiXCR; each CDR3 protein has one entry. This table holds around 580,000 distinct CDR3 sequences, roughly 17% found once. The sample taken for sequencing was blood. These receptor sequences come from a woman between 18 and 29 years old with Graves' hyperthyroidism.

The rearrangement links TRBV2 to TRBJ2-6; perhaps D is TRBD1 or TRBD2 (6 bases each). The CDR3 sequence is 18 residues long. The germline CDR1 and CDR2 sequences are SNHLY and FYNNEI. Between the trimmed V and J ends, which lost 3 bases and 1 base, there was a span of 16 bases. The CDR3 DNA reads as TGTGCCAGCAGTGATGGCCGGGGGCTGTCGTCTGGGGCCAACGTCCTGACTTTC. It encodes CASSDGRGLSSGANVLTF.

The chain combines TRBV7-9 with TRBJ2-1; 7 bases fit TRBD2. Germline CDR1 is SEHNR and CDR2 is FQNEAQ (reference sequence). V was pared by 4 bases and J by 10 bases, with 13 bases of the junction left unmatched. The CDR3 runs to 15 residues. CDR3 region: CASSSRVSGPYEQFF. The DNA of the CDR3 is TGTGCCAGCAGCTCCCGGGTTAGCGGGCCGTACGAGCAGTTCTTC.

This clonotype showed up many times. The CDR3 region has the DNA TGTGCCAGCAGCACCCTAGCGGGGGGGATTTACAATGAGCAGTTCTTC. Translating it yields CASSTLAGGIYNEQFF. This chain links TRBV9 with TRBJ2-1; 12 bases fit TRBD2. This CDR3 is 16 amino acids long. J lost 4 bases, V lost 4 bases, and 6 bases had no gene match. CDR1 and CDR2 from the germline V gene are SGDLS and YYNGEE. Supplemented by reference TRBV9 and TRBJ2-1, the full variable domain reads DSGVTQTPKHLITATGQRVTLRCSPRSGDLSVYWYQQSLDQGLQFLIQYYNGEERAKGNILERFSAQQFPDLHSELNLSSLELGDSALYFCASSTLAGGIYNEQFFGPGTRLTVL.

Many counts were recorded for this clonotype. The chain is built from TRBV30 and TRBJ2-7; 8 bases agree with TRBD1. Unmatched junction bases numbered 3, after V lost 2 bases and J lost 0 bases. This CDR3 is built from 14 residues. The V gene's germline CDR1 is GTSNPN and CDR2 SVGIG (reference sequence). The DNA for the CDR3 is TGTGCCTGGAGTACCGGACAGGGCTCCTACGAGCAGTACTTC. This encodes CAWSTGQGSYEQYF. The full variable domain, completed using reference TRBV30 and TRBJ2-7, is SQTIHQWPATLVQPVGSPLSLECTVEGTSNPNLYWYRQAAGRGLQLLFYSVGIGQISSEVPQNLSASRPQDRQFILSSKKLLLSDSGFYLCAWSTGQGSYEQYFGPGTRLTVT.

This clonotype turned up a few times. The chain links TRBV20-1 to TRBJ2-7, with 8 nucleotides matching TRBD1. CDR1 and CDR2 (germline): DFQATT, SNEGSKA (reference sequence). CDR3 length: 14 amino acids. With V trimmed by 3 bases and J by 2 bases, 6 bases remained unmatched. The CDR3 reads CSARRTGNTYEQYF. The CDR3 DNA reads as TGCAGTGCTAGGAGGACAGGGAATACCTACGAGCAGTACTTC.

This clonotype has just a few counts. The CDR3 sequence is CASGPRAGTGRLSDTEAFF. As DNA, the CDR3 is TGTGCCAGCGGGCCCAGAGCTGGGACAGGGAGGCTCTCGGACACTGAAGCTTTCTTT. The J gene is TRBJ1-1, the V gene TRBV7-2; TRBD1 matches 9 bases. The CDR3 has 19 residues. With 8 bases clipped from V and 3 bases from J, the junction kept 22 bases outside the gene matches. Germline assignment: CDR1 SGHTA and CDR2 FQGNSA.

This CDR3 is CSVDDRGTSTDTQYF. CDR3 in DNA: TGCAGCGTTGACGATAGGGGGACGAGCACAGATACGCAGTATTTT. The gene calls are TRBV29-1 and TRBJ2-3, with TRBD1 as a possible D gene (6 bases). The CDR3 consists of 15 residues. Trimming cost V 3 bases and J 0 bases, with 13 bases left between them. Germline V CDR1 and CDR2: SQVTM, ANQGSEA.

The chain uses TRBV19 and TRBJ2-1, with a weak D call TRBD2 (7 bases). The CDR3 length is 15 residues. In germline, CDR1 is LNHDA, CDR2 SQIVND (reference sequence). The V and J ends lost 3 bases and 4 bases respectively, with 13 bases between them. CDR3 protein: CASSMRRGLYNEQFF. In DNA form, the CDR3 reads TGTGCCAGTAGTATGAGGCGGGGGCTTTACAATGAGCAGTTCTTC. Combining the CDR3 with reference TRBV19 and TRBJ2-1 gives the whole variable domain DGGITQSPKYLFRKEGQNVTLSCEQNLNHDAMYWYRQDPGQGLRLIYYSQIVNDFQKGDIAEGYSVSREKKESFPLTVTSAQKNPTAFYLCASSMRRGLYNEQFFGPGTRLTVL.

This clonotype has a count of ten or more. The chain combines TRBV7-2 with TRBJ2-3, with a weak D call TRBD1 (5 bases). The germline V gene has CDR1 SGHTA and CDR2 FQGNSA. This CDR3 contains 14 residues. Trimming took 7 bases from V and 2 from J, leaving 13 bases between them. Here the CDR3 reads CASNDQGATDTQYF. CDR3 DNA: TGTGCCAGCAACGATCAAGGGGCCACAGATACGCAGTATTTT.

The table lists this clonotype with many counts. The V gene is TRBV20-1, the J gene TRBJ2-7; D ambiguous. CDR3 length: 12 residues. The V end lost 1 base, the J end lost 6 bases, and 10 bases lay between the germline ends. Germline V gives CDR1 DFQATT, CDR2 SNEGSKA (reference sequence). CDR3 nucleotide sequence: TGCAGTGCTAGAGGGGCCGGCGGCGAGCAGTACTTC. Protein sequence: CSARGAGGEQYF.

This clonotype was detected only a few times. The chain uses TRBV19 and TRBJ2-7; perhaps D is TRBD1 or TRBD2 (5 bases each). CDR3 length: 15 amino acids. Germline V gene lookup returns CDR1 LNHDA and CDR2 SQIVND (reference sequence). V lost 2 bases and J 6 bases, leaving 17 bases between the germline ends. The CDR3 protein is CASSISGTAFGEQYF. The DNA of the CDR3 is TGTGCCAGTAGTATAAGTGGGACCGCCTTTGGCGAGCAGTACTTC.

This clonotype was counted many times. The chain carries TRBV30 and TRBJ2-7; 8 nucleotides agree with TRBD1. CDR3 length equals 15 residues. Germline assignment: CDR1 GTSNPN and CDR2 SVGIG (reference sequence). V lost 3 bases and J lost 3; bases outside the gene matches: 10. CDR3 region: CAWSTGTGAYYEQYF. The CDR3 bases are TGTGCCTGGAGCACTGGGACAGGCGCTTACTACGAGCAGTACTTC.

This chain connects TRBV6-5 to TRBJ1-2; 11 nucleotides agree with TRBD1. Germline CDR1 reads MNHEY; CDR2 reads SVGAGI. CDR3 size: 16 residues. J gave up 4 bases and V 2 bases, and 6 bases lay outside the gene matches. In DNA form, the CDR3 reads TGTGCCAGCAGTTACAGGACAGGGGGCGCGATCTATGGCTACACCTTC. This translates into CASSYRTGGAIYGYTF.

The chain links TRBV30 to TRBJ1-3; perhaps TRBD1 as D (5 bases). V was pared by 0 bases and J by 0 bases, with 15 bases between. Germline V gene data show CDR1 as GTSNPN and CDR2 as SVGIG (reference sequence). The CDR3 is made up of 17 amino acids. CDR3 residues: CAWSVWGNIGSGNTIYF. The CDR3 DNA follows: TGTGCCTGGAGTGTTTGGGGGAACATAGGCTCTGGAAACACCATATATTTT. Drawing the rest from reference TRBV30 and TRBJ1-3, the complete variable domain is SQTIHQWPATLVQPVGSPLSLECTVEGTSNPNLYWYRQAAGRGLQLLFYSVGIGQISSEVPQNLSASRPQDRQFILSSKKLLLSDSGFYLCAWSVWGNIGSGNTIYFGEGSWLTVV.

There are many counts of this clonotype. The rearrangement joins TRBV18 to TRBJ2-7; possible D gene TRBD1, 6 bases. Trimming pared 5 bases from V and 1 base from J, leaving 15 bases between. The CDR3 has 15 residues. The germline V gene encodes CDR1 KGHSH and CDR2 LQKENI. In nucleotides, the CDR3 is TGTGCCAGCTCATCCTGGACAGCACCATCCTACGAGCAGTACTTC. Its translation: CASSSWTAPSYEQYF.

This sequence joins TRBV7-2 and TRBJ2-4; the match to TRBD2 covers 11 bases. Trimming took 2 bases from V and 8 from J; bases not matched to a gene: 5. This CDR3 comprises 15 residues. The germline gives CDR1 SGHTA, CDR2 FQGNSA. CDR3 bases: TGTGCCAGCAGCTTAAGACTAGCGGGATCAGACATTCAGTACTTC. It codes for CASSLRLAGSDIQYF.

This clonotype has a handful of counts. V and J are TRBV7-9 and TRBJ1-2; possible D gene TRBD1, 5 bases. The V end lost 3 bases, the J end lost 3 bases, and 14 bases lay between the germline ends. CDR1 SEHNR and CDR2 FQNEAQ come from the germline V gene (reference sequence). This CDR3 spans 15 amino acids. CDR3 sequence reads: CASSFVGVKDYGYTF. For the CDR3, the DNA is TGTGCCAGCAGCTTCGTAGGGGTGAAGGACTATGGCTACACCTTC.

The sample holds a few counts of this clonotype. The CDR3 protein is CASSKLAGPTDTQYF. The CDR3 nucleotides are TGTGCCAGCAGCAAACTAGCGGGGCCCACAGATACGCAGTATTTT. This chain joins TRBV6-1 and TRBJ2-3, with 10 bases aligning to TRBD2. J lost 2 bases, V lost 6 bases, and 5 bases had no gene match. The CDR3 covers 15 residues. CDR1 MNHNS and CDR2 SASEGT come from the germline V gene.

This clonotype has ten or more counts. The chain recombines TRBV16 with TRBJ1-4, with a tentative D call TRBD1 (5 bases). The CDR3 length is 15 residues. Germline V gene data show CDR1 as KGHSY and CDR2 as FQNENV. V was clipped by 1 base and J by 8 bases, with 14 bases between them. DNA for the CDR3: TGTGCCAGCAGCCAATACGACGCGACAGAAGAAAAACTGTTTTTT. Residues: CASSQYDATEEKLFF.

The V and J genes are TRBV20-1 and TRBJ2-5, with 7 bases that match TRBD2. The CDR3 contains 13 residues. After removal of 4 bases from V and 5 bases from J, the junction contained 7 bases not matched to a gene. The V gene's germline CDR1 is DFQATT and CDR2 SNEGSKA (reference sequence). CDR3 in DNA: TGCAGTGCTATGACTAGCCCTGGGGAGACCCAGTACTTC. Translation: CSAMTSPGETQYF.

The sample holds a few counts of this clonotype. In nucleotides, the CDR3 is TGTGCCAGCAGCGTAGATAGCGTGGCGAACACCGGGGAGCTGTTTTTT. This codes for CASSVDSVANTGELFF. This rearrangement joins TRBV9 to TRBJ2-2; tentatively, D is TRBD2 (5 bases). V was clipped by 0 bases and J by 0 bases, with 9 bases between them. The CDR3 loop spans 16 amino acids. CDR1 SGDLS and CDR2 YYNGEE come from the germline V gene.

This clonotype has a handful of counts. This chain connects TRBV5-1 to TRBJ1-3; D unresolved. This CDR3 has 14 residues. Germline V gene data show CDR1 as SGHRS and CDR2 as YFSETQ. Trimming took off 4 bases at V and 4 bases at J, with 12 bases between the two ends. The CDR3 region is CASSPDRSGNTIYF. DNA of the CDR3: TGCGCCAGCAGCCCCGACCGTTCCGGAAACACCATATATTTT.

This clonotype was detected ten times or more. The CDR3: CASSHQLAGGGETQYF. Written as DNA, the CDR3 is TGTGCCAGCAGCCATCAACTAGCGGGAGGGGGTGAGACCCAGTACTTC. The rearrangement uses TRBV7-9 and TRBJ2-5, with 13 bases matching TRBD2. Germline values: CDR1 SEHNR, CDR2 FQNEAQ (reference sequence). This CDR3 has 16 residues. J gave up 5 bases and V 5 bases, and 8 bases lay outside the gene matches.

This clonotype was detected many times. The chain is built from TRBV7-2 and TRBJ2-3; possibly TRBD1 for D (7 bases). V lost 6 bases and J 8 bases, leaving 15 bases between the germline ends. The CDR3 spans 13 residues. Per germline, CDR1 SGHTA and CDR2 FQGNSA. The CDR3 DNA is TGTGCCAGCAGATGGACAGGAGGGGGTACGCAGTATTTT. As protein: CASRWTGGGTQYF.

Points on this clonotype: Sequence at one end of the junction differs from germline and may be a read error. This chain joins TRBV7-9 and TRBJ2-2; tentatively, D is TRBD1 (6 bases). Per the germline V gene, CDR1 is SEHNR and CDR2 is FQNEAQ (reference sequence). This CDR3 comprises 16 residues. For the CDR3, the DNA is TGTGCCAGCAGCTTAGTCGGGACACTAGACACCGGGGAGCCGTTTTTT. Residues: CASSLVGTLDTGEPFF.

In this sample, this clonotype turned up many times. The chain couples TRBV20-1 to TRBJ2-3; 11 nucleotides agree with TRBD2. The CDR3 loop spans 16 amino acids. The germline gives CDR1 DFQATT, CDR2 SNEGSKA (reference sequence). V was clipped by 3 bases and J by 6 bases; unmatched bases: 11. CDR3 in amino acids: CSASGLAGKLRDTQYF. As DNA, the CDR3 is TGCAGTGCTAGCGGACTAGCGGGTAAACTCAGGGATACGCAGTATTTT.

This clonotype was detected ten times or more. The CDR3 bases are TGCAGTGCCCGAAACGACTACGAGCAGTACTTC. Protein product: CSARNDYEQYF. The rearrangement links TRBV20-1 to TRBJ2-7, with D hard to call. This CDR3 region has 11 residues. The V and J ends lost 6 bases and 3 bases respectively, with 9 bases between them. CDR1 and CDR2 (germline): DFQATT, SNEGSKA (reference sequence).

At least ten counts were recorded for this clonotype. This chain joins TRBV20-1 and TRBJ2-7; TRBD2 might be the D (6 bases). Germline V gene data show CDR1 as DFQATT and CDR2 as SNEGSKA (reference sequence). V shed 5 bases and J shed 3 bases, with 11 bases lying between them. This CDR3 spans 12 amino acids. The CDR3 spells CSALRESYEQYF. CDR3 in DNA: TGCAGTGCTTTGCGGGAAAGCTACGAGCAGTACTTC.

This clonotype turned up a few times. The chain carries TRBV6-1 and TRBJ2-3; D might be TRBD1 or TRBD2, each matching 6 bases. This CDR3 is built from 16 residues. The V and J ends lost 4 bases and 0 bases respectively, with 14 bases between them. Germline V gene sequence: CDR1 MNHNS, CDR2 SASEGT. As DNA, the CDR3 is TGTGCCAGCAGTGTGGCCTCGGGGGCCAGCACAGATACGCAGTATTTT. It is translated as CASSVASGASTDTQYF.

This clonotype came up a few times. V gene TRBV28 combines with J gene TRBJ2-6; 7 bases map to TRBD2. CDR1 is MDHEN and CDR2 is SYDVKM in the germline V gene. This CDR3 is 18 amino acids long. V lost 6 bases to trimming and J lost 3 bases; unmatched junction nucleotides: 14. CDR3 region: CASSRIMGLISGANVLTF. In DNA, the CDR3 is TGTGCCAGCAGCCGAATTATGGGACTAATCAGTGGGGCCAACGTCCTGACTTTC.